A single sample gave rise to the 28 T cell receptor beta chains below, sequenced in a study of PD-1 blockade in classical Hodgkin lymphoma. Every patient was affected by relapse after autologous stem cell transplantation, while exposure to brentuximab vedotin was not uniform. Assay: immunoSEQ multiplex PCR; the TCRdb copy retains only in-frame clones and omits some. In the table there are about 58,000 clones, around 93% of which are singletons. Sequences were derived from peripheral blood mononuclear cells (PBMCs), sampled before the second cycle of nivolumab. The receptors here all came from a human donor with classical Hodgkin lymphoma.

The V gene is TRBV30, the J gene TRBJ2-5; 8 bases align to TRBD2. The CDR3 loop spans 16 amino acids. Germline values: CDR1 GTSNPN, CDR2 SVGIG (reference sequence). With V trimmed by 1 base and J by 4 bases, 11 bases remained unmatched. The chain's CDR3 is CAWSGERGFWVETQYF. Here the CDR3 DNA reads TGTGCCTGGAGTGGAGAGCGGGGGTTTTGGGTAGAGACCCAGTACTTC. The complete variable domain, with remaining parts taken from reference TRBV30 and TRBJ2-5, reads SQTIHQWPATLVQPVGSPLSLECTVEGTSNPNLYWYRQAAGRGLQLLFYSVGIGQISSEVPQNLSASRPQDRQFILSSKKLLLSDSGFYLCAWSGERGFWVETQYFGPGTRLLVL.

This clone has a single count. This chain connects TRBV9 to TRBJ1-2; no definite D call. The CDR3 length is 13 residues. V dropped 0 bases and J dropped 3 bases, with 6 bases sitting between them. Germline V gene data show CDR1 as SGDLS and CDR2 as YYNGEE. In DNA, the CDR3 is TGTGCCAGCAGCGTAGTCCACGACTATGGCTACACCTTC. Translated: CASSVVHDYGYTF.

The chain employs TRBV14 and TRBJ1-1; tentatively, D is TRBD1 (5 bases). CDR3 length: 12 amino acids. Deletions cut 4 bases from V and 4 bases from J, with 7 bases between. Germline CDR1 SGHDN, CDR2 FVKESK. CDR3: CASSRQGTEAFF. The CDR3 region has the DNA TGTGCCAGCAGCCGTCAGGGCACTGAAGCTTTCTTT.

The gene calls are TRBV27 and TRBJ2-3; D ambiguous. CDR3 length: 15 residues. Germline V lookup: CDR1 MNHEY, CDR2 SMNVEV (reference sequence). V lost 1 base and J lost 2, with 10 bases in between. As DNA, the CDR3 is TGTGCCAGCAGTTTATTTATGGGGTACACAGATACGCAGTATTTT. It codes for CASSLFMGYTDTQYF.

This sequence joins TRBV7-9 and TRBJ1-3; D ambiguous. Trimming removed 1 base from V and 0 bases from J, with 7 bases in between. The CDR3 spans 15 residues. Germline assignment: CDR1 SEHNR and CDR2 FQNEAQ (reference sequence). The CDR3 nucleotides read TGTGCCAGCAGCTTAGATCCGCGCTCTGGAAACACCATATATTTT. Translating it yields CASSLDPRSGNTIYF.

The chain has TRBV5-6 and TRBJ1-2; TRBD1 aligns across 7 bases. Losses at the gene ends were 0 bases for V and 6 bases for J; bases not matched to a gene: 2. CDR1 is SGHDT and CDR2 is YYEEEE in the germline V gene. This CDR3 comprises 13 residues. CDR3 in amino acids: CASSLVQGDGYTF. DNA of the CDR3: TGTGCCAGCAGCTTGGTTCAGGGGGATGGCTACACCTTC.

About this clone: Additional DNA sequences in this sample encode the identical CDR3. CDR3 coding DNA: TGTGCCAGCAGTTCTTTCCAGGGGGCGGACTATGGCTACACCTTC. It is translated as CASSSFQGADYGYTF. The chain joins TRBV27 to TRBJ1-2; TRBD1 agrees at 8 bases. Losses at the gene ends were 4 bases for V and 3 bases for J; bases not matched to a gene: 7. The CDR3 contains 15 residues. CDR1 and CDR2 (germline): MNHEY, SMNVEV (reference sequence).

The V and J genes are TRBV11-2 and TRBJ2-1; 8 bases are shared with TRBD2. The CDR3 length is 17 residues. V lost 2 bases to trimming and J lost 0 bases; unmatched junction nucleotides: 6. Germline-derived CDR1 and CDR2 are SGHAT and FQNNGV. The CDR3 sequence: CASSLLSRGGSYNEQFF. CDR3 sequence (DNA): TGTGCCAGCAGCTTACTAAGCCGGGGGGGCTCCTACAATGAGCAGTTCTTC. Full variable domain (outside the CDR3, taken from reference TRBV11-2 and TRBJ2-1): EAGVAQSPRYKIIEKRQSVAFWCNPISGHATLYWYQQILGQGPKLLIQFQNNGVVDDSQLPKDRFSAERLKGVDSTLKIQPAKLEDSAVYLCASSLLSRGGSYNEQFFGPGTRLTVL.

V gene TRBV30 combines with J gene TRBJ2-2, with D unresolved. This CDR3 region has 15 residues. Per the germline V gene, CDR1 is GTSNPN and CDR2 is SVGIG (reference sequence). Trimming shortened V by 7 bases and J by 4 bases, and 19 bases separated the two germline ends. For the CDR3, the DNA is TGTGCCTCGCCCACTCCAGGTGCCAGCACCGGGGAGCTGTTTTTT. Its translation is CASPTPGASTGELFF.

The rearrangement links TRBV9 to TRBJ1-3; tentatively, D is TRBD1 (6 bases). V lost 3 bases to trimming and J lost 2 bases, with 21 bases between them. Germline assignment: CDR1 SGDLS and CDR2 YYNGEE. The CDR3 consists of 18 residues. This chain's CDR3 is CASSGQGATGLTGNTIYF. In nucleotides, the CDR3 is TGTGCCAGCAGCGGGCAGGGAGCCACAGGGCTGACTGGAAACACCATATATTTT.

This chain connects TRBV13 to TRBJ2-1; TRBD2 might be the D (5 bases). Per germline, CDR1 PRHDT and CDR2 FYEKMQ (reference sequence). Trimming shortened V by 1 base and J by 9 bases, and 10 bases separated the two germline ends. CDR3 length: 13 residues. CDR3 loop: CASSLEGGREQFF. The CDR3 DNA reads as TGTGCCAGCAGCTTAGAAGGAGGTCGTGAGCAGTTCTTC.

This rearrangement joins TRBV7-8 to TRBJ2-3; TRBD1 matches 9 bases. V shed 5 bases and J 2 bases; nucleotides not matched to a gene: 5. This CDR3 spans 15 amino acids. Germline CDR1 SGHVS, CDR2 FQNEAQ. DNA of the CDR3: TGTGCCAGCAGCCCGTGGACAGGGGCCACAGATACGCAGTATTTT. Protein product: CASSPWTGATDTQYF.

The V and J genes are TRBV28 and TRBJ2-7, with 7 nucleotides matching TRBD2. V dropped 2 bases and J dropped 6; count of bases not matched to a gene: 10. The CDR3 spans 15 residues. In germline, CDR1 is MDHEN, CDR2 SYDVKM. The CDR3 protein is CASSLLTAGVSEQYF. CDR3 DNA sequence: TGTGCCAGCAGTTTACTGACGGCGGGGGTGAGCGAGCAGTACTTC.

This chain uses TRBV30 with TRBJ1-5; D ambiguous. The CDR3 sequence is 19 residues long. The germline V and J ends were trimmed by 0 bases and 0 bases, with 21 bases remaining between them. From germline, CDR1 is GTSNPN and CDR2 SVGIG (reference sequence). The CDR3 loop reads CAWSVGPSAIPYSNQPQHF. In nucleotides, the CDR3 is TGTGCCTGGAGTGTCGGTCCCAGCGCGATACCTTATAGCAATCAGCCCCAGCATTTT. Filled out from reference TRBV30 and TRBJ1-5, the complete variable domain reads SQTIHQWPATLVQPVGSPLSLECTVEGTSNPNLYWYRQAAGRGLQLLFYSVGIGQISSEVPQNLSASRPQDRQFILSSKKLLLSDSGFYLCAWSVGPSAIPYSNQPQHFGDGTRLSIL.

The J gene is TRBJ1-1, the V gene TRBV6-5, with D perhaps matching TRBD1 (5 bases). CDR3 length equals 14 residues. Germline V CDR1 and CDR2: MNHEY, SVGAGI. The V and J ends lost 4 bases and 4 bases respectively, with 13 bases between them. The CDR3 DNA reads TGTGCCAGCAGTTTACTGGGGGTTGTCACTGAAGCTTTCTTT. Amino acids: CASSLLGVVTEAFF.

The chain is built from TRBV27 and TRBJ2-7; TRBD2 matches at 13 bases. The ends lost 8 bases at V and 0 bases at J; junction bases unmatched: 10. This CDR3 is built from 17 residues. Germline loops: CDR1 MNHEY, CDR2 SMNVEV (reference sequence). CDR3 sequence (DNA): TGTGCCAGCGGGATGACTAGCGGGAGGCCTAGCTCCTACGAGCAGTACTTC. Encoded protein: CASGMTSGRPSSYEQYF.

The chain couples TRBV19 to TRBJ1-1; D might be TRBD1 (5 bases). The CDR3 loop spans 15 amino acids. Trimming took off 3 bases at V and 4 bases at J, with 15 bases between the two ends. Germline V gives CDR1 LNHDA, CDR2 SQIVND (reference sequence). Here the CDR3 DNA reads TGTGCCAGTAGTATCTTGGAGACAGCTGCCACTGAAGCTTTCTTT. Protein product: CASSILETAATEAFF.

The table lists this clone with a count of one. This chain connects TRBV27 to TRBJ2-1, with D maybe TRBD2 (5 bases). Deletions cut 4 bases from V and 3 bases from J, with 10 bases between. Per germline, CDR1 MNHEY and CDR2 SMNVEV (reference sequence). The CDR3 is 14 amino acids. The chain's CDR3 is CASSSGENYNEQFF. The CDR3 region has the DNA TGTGCCAGCAGTTCCGGGGAGAACTACAATGAGCAGTTCTTC.

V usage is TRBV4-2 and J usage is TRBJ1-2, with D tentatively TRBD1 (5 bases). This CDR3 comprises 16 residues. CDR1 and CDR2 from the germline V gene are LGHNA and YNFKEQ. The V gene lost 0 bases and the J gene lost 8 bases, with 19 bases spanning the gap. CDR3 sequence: CASSQDYRISPMGYTF. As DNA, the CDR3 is TGTGCCAGCAGCCAAGATTACAGGATATCTCCTATGGGCTACACCTTC.

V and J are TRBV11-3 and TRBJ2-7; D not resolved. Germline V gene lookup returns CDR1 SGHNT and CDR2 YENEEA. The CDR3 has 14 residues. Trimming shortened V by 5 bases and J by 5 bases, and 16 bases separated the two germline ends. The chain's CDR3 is CASSPGPVAHEQYF. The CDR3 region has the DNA TGTGCCAGCAGCCCAGGCCCAGTGGCCCACGAGCAGTACTTC.

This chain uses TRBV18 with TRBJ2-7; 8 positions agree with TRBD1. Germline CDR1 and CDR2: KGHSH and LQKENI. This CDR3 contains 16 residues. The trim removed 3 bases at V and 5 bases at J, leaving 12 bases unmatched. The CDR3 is CASSPGPTGANDEQYF. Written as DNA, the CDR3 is TGTGCCAGCTCACCGGGACCGACAGGGGCTAACGACGAGCAGTACTTC.

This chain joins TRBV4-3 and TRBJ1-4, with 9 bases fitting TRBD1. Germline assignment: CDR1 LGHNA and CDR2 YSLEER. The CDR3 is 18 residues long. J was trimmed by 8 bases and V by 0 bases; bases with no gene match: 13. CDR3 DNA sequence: TGCGCCAGCAGCCAAGAGGTCGTGGACAGGGGAATGAGGGAAAAACTGTTTTTT. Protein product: CASSQEVVDRGMREKLFF.

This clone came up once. The CDR3 DNA sequence: TGCGCCAGCAGCCAAGAGGCAATAAGGGGAGGGGTAGCTTTCTTT. Protein product: CASSQEAIRGGVAFF. The chain recombines TRBV4-1 with TRBJ1-1; TRBD1 might be the D (5 bases). CDR3 length: 15 amino acids. Germline V gene data show CDR1 as MGHRA and CDR2 as YSYEKL. Trimming removed 0 bases from V and 10 bases from J, with 18 bases in between.

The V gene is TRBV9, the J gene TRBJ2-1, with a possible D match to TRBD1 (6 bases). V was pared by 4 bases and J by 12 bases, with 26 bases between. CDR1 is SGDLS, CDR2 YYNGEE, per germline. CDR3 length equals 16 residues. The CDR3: CASSRTPPGPHRVQFF. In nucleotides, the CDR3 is TGTGCCAGCAGCCGAACCCCCCCAGGGCCCCACAGGGTGCAGTTCTTC.

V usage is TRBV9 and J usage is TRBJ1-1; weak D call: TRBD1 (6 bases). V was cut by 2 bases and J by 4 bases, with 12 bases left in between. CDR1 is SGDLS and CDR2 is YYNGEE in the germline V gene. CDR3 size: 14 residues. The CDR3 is CASSVSSGVTEAFF. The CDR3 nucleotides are TGTGCCAGCAGCGTCTCTTCAGGGGTCACTGAAGCTTTCTTT. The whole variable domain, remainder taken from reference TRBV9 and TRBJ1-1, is DSGVTQTPKHLITATGQRVTLRCSPRSGDLSVYWYQQSLDQGLQFLIQYYNGEERAKGNILERFSAQQFPDLHSELNLSSLELGDSALYFCASSVSSGVTEAFFGQGTRLTVV.

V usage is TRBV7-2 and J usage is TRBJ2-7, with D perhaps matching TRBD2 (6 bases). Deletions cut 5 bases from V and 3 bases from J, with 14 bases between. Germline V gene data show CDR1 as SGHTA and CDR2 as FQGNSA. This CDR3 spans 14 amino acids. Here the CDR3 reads CASSLRDSNYEQYF. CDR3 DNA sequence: TGTGCCAGCAGCCTACGGGACTCTAACTACGAGCAGTACTTC.

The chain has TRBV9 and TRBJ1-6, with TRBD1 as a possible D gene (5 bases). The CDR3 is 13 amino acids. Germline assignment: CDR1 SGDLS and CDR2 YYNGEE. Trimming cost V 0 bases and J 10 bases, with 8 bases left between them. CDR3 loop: CASSVGGGSPLHF. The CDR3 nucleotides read TGTGCCAGCAGCGTAGGGGGGGGGTCACCCCTCCACTTT.

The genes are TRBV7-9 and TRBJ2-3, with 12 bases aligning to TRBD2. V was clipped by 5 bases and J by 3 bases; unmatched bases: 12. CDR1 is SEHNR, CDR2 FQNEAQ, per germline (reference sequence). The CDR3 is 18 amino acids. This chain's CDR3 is CASSLPVLLAGGTDTQYF. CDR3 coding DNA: TGTGCCAGCAGCCTTCCCGTTCTTCTAGCGGGGGGGACAGATACGCAGTATTTT.